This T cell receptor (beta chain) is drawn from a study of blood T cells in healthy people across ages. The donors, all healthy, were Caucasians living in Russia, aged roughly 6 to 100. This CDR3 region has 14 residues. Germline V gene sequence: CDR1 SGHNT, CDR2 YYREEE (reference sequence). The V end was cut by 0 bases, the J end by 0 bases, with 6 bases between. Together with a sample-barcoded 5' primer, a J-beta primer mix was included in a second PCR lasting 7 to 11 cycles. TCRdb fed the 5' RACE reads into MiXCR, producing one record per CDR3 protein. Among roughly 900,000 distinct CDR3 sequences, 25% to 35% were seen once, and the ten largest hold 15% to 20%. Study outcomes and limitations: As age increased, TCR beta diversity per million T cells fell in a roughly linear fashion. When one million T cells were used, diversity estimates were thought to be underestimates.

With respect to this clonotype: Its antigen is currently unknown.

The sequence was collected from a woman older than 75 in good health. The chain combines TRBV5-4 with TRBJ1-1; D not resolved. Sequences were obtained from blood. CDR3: CASSLEVLNTEAFF. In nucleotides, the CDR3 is TGTGCCAGCAGCTTGGAGGTCCTGAACACTGAAGCTTTCTTT.